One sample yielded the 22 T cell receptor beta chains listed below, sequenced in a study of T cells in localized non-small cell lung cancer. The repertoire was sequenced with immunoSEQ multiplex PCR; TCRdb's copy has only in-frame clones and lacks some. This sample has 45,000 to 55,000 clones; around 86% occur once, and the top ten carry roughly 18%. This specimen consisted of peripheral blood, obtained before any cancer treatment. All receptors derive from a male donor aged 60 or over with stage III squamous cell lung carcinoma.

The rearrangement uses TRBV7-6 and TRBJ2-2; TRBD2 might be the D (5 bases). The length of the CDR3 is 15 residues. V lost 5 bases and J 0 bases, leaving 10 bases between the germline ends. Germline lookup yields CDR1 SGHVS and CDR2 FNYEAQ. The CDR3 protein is CASSHGNANTGELFF. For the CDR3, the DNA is TGTGCCAGCAGCCACGGGAACGCGAACACCGGGGAGCTGTTTTTT.

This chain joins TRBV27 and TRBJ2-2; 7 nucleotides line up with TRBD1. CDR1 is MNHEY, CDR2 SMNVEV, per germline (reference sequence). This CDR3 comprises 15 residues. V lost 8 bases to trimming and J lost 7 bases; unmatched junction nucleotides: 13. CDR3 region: CASRGQEQGYGELFF. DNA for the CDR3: TGTGCCAGCCGCGGACAGGAACAAGGATACGGGGAGCTGTTTTTT.

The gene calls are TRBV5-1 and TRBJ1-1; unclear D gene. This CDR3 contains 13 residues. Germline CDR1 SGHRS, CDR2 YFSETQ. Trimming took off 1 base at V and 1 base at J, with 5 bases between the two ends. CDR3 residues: CASSLMRNTEAFF. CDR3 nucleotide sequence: TGCGCCAGCAGCTTGATGCGGAACACTGAAGCTTTCTTT.

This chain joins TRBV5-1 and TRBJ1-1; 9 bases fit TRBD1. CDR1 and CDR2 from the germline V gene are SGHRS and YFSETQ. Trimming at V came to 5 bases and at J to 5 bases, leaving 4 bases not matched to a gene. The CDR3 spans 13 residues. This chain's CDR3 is CASRRQGETEAFF. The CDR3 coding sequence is TGCGCCAGCAGACGACAGGGGGAAACTGAAGCTTTCTTT.

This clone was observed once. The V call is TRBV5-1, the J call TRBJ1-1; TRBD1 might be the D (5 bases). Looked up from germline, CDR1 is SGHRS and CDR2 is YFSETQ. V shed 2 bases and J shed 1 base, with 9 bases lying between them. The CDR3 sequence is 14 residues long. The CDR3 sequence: CASSFGTTNTEAFF. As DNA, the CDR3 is TGCGCCAGCAGCTTTGGGACGACGAACACTGAAGCTTTCTTT.

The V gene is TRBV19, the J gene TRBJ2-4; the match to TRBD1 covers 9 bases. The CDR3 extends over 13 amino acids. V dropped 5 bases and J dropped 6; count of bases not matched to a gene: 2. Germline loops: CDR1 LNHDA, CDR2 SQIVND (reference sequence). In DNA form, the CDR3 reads TGTGCCAGTAGTCCGGGACAGGGAAACATTCAGTACTTC. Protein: CASSPGQGNIQYF.

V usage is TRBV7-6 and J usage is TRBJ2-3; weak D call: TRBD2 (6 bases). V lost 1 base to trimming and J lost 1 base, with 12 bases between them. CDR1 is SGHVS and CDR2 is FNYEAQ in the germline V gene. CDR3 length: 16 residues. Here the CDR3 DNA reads TGTGCCAGCAGCTTAGTTGGGACTCCTGGCACAGATACGCAGTATTTT. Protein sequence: CASSLVGTPGTDTQYF.

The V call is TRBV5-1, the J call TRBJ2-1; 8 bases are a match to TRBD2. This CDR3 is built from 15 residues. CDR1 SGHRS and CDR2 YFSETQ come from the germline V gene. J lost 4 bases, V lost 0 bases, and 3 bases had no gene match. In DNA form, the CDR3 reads TGCGCCAGCAGCTTGGTAGCGGGACGATACAATGAGCAGTTCTTC. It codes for CASSLVAGRYNEQFF. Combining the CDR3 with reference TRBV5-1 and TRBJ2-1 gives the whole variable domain KAGVTQTPRYLIKTRGQQVTLSCSPISGHRSVSWYQQTPGQGLQFLFEYFSETQRNKGNFPGRFSGRQFSNSRSEMNVSTLELGDSALYLCASSLVAGRYNEQFFGPGTRLTVL.

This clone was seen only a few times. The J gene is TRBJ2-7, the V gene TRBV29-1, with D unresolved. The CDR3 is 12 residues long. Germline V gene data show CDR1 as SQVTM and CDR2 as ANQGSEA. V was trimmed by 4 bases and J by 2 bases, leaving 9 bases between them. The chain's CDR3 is CSVGPGPYEQYF. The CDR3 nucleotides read TGCAGCGTTGGACCAGGACCCTACGAGCAGTACTTC.

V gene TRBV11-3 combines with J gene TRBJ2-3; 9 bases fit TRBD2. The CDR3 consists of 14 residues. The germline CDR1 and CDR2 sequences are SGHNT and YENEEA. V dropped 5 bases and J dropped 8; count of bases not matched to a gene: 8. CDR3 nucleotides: TGTGCCAGCAGCCTTCCCGGCGGGGGGGGTACGCAGTATTTT. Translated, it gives CASSLPGGGGTQYF.

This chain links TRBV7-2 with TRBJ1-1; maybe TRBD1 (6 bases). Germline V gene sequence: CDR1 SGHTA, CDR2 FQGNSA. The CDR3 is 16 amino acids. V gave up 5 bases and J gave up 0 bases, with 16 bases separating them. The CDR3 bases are TGTGCCAGCAGCCAAACGTCGGACAGAATGAACACTGAAGCTTTCTTT. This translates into CASSQTSDRMNTEAFF.

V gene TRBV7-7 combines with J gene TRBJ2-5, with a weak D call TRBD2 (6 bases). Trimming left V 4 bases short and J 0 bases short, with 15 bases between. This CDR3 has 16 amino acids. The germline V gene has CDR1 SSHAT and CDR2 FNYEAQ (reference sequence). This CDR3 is CASSSIGRGNQETQYF. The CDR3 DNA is TGTGCCAGCAGCTCGATTGGCCGGGGGAACCAAGAGACCCAGTACTTC.

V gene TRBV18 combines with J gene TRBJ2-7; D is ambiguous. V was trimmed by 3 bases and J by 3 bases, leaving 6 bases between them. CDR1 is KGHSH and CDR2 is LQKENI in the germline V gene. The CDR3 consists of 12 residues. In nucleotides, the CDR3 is TGTGCCAGCTCACCGTCACACTACGAGCAGTACTTC. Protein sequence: CASSPSHYEQYF.

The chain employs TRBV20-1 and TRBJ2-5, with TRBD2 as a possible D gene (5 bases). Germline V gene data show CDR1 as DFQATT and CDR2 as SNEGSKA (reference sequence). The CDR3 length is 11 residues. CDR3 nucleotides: TGCACCGGACTCCTACAAGAGACCCAGTACTTC. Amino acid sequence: CTGLLQETQYF.

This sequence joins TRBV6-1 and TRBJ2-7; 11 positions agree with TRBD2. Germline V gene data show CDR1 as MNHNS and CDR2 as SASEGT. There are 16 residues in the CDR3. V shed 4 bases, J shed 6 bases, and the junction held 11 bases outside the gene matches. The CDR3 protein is CASSVLAGEAGGEQYF. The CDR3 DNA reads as TGTGCCAGCAGTGTACTAGCGGGAGAGGCAGGGGGCGAGCAGTACTTC.

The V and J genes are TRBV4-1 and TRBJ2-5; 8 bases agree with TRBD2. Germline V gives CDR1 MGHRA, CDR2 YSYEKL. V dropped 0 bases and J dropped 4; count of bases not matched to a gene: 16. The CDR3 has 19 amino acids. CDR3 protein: CASSQEQRYSGGIRETQYF. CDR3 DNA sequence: TGCGCCAGCAGCCAAGAACAACGCTACAGCGGGGGAATACGAGAGACCCAGTACTTC.

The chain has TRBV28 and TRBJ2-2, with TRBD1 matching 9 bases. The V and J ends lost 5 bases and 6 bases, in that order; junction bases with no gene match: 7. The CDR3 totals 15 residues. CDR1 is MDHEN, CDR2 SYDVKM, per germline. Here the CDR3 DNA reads TGTGCCAGCAGTCTCCGGGACAGGGCATCCGGGGAGCTGTTTTTT. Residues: CASSLRDRASGELFF.

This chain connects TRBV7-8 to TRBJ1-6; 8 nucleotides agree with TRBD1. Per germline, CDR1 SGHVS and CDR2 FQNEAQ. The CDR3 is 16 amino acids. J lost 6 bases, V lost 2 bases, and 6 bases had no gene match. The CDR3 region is CASSLWWDRPNSPLHF. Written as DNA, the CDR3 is TGTGCCAGCAGCTTATGGTGGGACAGGCCTAATTCACCCCTCCACTTT.

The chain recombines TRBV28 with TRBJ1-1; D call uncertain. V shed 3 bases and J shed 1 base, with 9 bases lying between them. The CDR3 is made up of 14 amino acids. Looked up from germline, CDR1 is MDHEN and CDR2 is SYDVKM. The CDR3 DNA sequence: TGTGCCAGCAGTTTGTGGGTGCGGAACACTGAAGCTTTCTTT. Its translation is CASSLWVRNTEAFF. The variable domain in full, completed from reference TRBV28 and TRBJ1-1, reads DVKVTQSSRYLVKRTGEKVFLECVQDMDHENMFWYRQDPGLGLRLIYFSYDVKMKEKGDIPEGYSVSREKKERFSLILESASTNQTSMYLCASSLWVRNTEAFFGQGTRLTVV.

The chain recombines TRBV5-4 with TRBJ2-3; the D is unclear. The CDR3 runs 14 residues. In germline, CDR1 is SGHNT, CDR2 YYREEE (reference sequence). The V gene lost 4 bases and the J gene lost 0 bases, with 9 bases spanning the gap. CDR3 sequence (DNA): TGTGCCAGCAGCCCTCACGCTAGCACAGATACGCAGTATTTT. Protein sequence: CASSPHASTDTQYF.

CDR3: CASGRQGSNQPQHF. The CDR3 DNA reads as TGTGCCAGCGGACGACAGGGAAGCAATCAGCCCCAGCATTTT. The chain employs TRBV2 and TRBJ1-5, with 7 bases identical to TRBD1. This CDR3 has 14 residues. V trimming: 8 bases; J trimming: 1 base; junction bases outside the gene matches: 5. Germline lookup yields CDR1 SNHLY and CDR2 FYNNEI.

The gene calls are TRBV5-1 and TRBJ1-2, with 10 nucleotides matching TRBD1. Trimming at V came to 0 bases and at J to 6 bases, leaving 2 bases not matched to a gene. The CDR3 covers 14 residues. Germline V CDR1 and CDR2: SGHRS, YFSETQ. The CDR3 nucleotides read TGCGCCAGCAGCTTGGCCGGGACAGGGGATGGCTACACCTTC. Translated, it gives CASSLAGTGDGYTF.